These 18 T cell receptor beta chains share one sample of origin, sequenced in a study of blood T cells in healthy people across ages. Then a second PCR, running roughly 7 to 11 cycles, was carried out with a sample-barcoded 5' primer and a J-beta primer mix. In TCRdb, the 5' RACE reads were re-called with MiXCR into one record per CDR3 protein. The sample holds about 760,000 distinct CDR3 sequences, more than 50% seen once. The sample consisted of blood. The receptors were gathered from a man in his forties in good health.

This sequence joins TRBV25-1 and TRBJ2-4, with D uncertain. This CDR3 spans 15 amino acids. V lost 4 bases and J 13 bases, leaving 23 bases between the germline ends. CDR1 is MGHDK and CDR2 is SYGVNS in the germline V gene. The CDR3 loop is CASSAGRLIGEEQYF. The DNA for the CDR3 is TGTGCCAGCAGTGCCGGCCGGCTTATTGGGGAAGAGCAGTACTTC.

The chain uses TRBV6-4 and TRBJ2-7; D is ambiguous. Germline loops: CDR1 MRHNA, CDR2 SNTAGT. The V end lost 7 bases, the J end lost 3 bases, and 16 bases lay between the germline ends. The CDR3 has 14 amino acids. CDR3 coding DNA: TGTGCCAGCACCCAAGAAGGACGCATCTACGAGCAGTACTTC. Translated: CASTQEGRIYEQYF.

This rearrangement joins TRBV6-2 or TRBV6-3 to TRBJ2-7, with D unresolved. This CDR3 comprises 11 residues. Germline V gene data show CDR1 as MNHEY and CDR2 as SVGEGT. Trimming took 6 bases from V and 4 from J, leaving 7 bases between them. CDR3 loop: CASRDPYEQYF. The CDR3 DNA reads as TGTGCCAGCAGAGACCCTTACGAGCAGTACTTC.

The chain employs TRBV9 and TRBJ2-3; 7 bases line up with TRBD2. V lost 0 bases to trimming and J lost 3 bases; unmatched junction nucleotides: 7. There are 16 residues in the CDR3. Looked up from germline, CDR1 is SGDLS and CDR2 is YYNGEE. CDR3 loop: CASSVGGGSTTDTQYF. The CDR3 DNA is TGTGCCAGCAGCGTAGGCGGCGGGAGTACGACAGATACGCAGTATTTT.

The chain is built from TRBV7-8 and TRBJ1-2; 9 bases line up with TRBD1. The CDR3 runs 13 residues. CDR1 is SGHVS, CDR2 FQNEAQ, per germline. V gave up 5 bases and J gave up 8 bases; unmatched junction bases: 6. In DNA form, the CDR3 reads TGTGCCAGCAGCCACCGGACAGGGGTGGGCTACACCTTC. It translates to CASSHRTGVGYTF.

The chain joins TRBV10-3 to TRBJ1-5; D might be TRBD1 (5 bases). This CDR3 has 15 residues. Between the trimmed V and J ends, which lost 3 bases and 4 bases, there was a span of 13 bases. Germline V CDR1 and CDR2: ENHRY, SYGVKD. As DNA, the CDR3 is TGTGCCATCAGTGAAACGGGGGACCCTAATCAGCCCCAGCATTTT. Protein: CAISETGDPNQPQHF.

This sequence joins TRBV3-1 and TRBJ2-3, with a tentative D call TRBD2 (6 bases). The V end was cut by 0 bases, the J end by 3 bases, with 13 bases between. Per germline, CDR1 LGHDT and CDR2 YNNKEL (reference sequence). There are 16 residues in the CDR3. CDR3 amino acids: CASSQEGRGVTDTQYF. In nucleotides, the CDR3 is TGTGCCAGCAGCCAAGAAGGCCGCGGGGTTACAGATACGCAGTATTTT.

The J gene is TRBJ2-1, the V gene TRBV12-3 or TRBV12-4; D perhaps matches TRBD2 (5 bases). CDR3 length: 12 amino acids. Trimming took 5 bases from V and 6 from J, leaving 8 bases between them. The CDR3 sequence: CASSPSCNEQFF. In DNA, the CDR3 is TGTGCCAGCAGTCCTAGCTGCAATGAGCAGTTCTTC.

The chain has TRBV15 and TRBJ1-2, with 8 bases identical to TRBD1. This CDR3 has 15 residues. The ends lost 0 bases at V and 8 bases at J; junction bases unmatched: 8. Germline V lookup: CDR1 LNHNV, CDR2 YYDKDF (reference sequence). Here the CDR3 DNA reads TGTGCCACCAGCAGAGATTCAGGGGGCGCTTGGGGCTACACCTTC. It specifies CATSRDSGGAWGYTF.

The chain carries TRBV29-1 and TRBJ1-2, with D unresolved. V lost 4 bases, J lost 8 bases, and 8 bases lay in between. CDR3 length: 10 residues. The V gene's germline CDR1 is SQVTM and CDR2 ANQGSEA. CDR3 nucleotides: TGCAGCGTTGCTATGGGCGGCTACACCTTC. Translated, it gives CSVAMGGYTF.

The rearrangement joins TRBV20-1 to TRBJ2-4, with 8 positions matching TRBD1. The J call is in doubt because the DNA end fits TRBJ2-7 better. The CDR3 sequence is 13 residues long. Per germline, CDR1 DFQATT and CDR2 SNEGSKA (reference sequence). The CDR3 protein is CSATTGVGFEQYF. In DNA form, the CDR3 reads TGCAGTGCGACGACAGGGGTGGGGTTCGAGCAGTACTTC.

The chain has TRBV25-1 and TRBJ1-6; D remains unclear. There are 13 residues in the CDR3. Per the germline V gene, CDR1 is MGHDK and CDR2 is SYGVNS. The V and J ends lost 2 bases and 14 bases respectively, with 13 bases between them. The CDR3 region is CASSEVPRGTLHF. CDR3 coding DNA: TGTGCCAGCAGTGAAGTCCCGCGAGGTACCCTCCACTTT.

This rearrangement joins TRBV5-5 to TRBJ1-2; weak D call: TRBD1 (5 bases). V was clipped by 7 bases and J by 8 bases, with 24 bases between them. Per the germline V gene, CDR1 is SGHKS and CDR2 is YYEKEE (reference sequence). This CDR3 region has 15 residues. CDR3 nucleotides: TGTGCCAGCCTGCTGGGGGACGTTCCAATGATCGGCTACACCTTC. Protein: CASLLGDVPMIGYTF.

This clonotype was observed a few times. V usage is TRBV12-3 or TRBV12-4 and J usage is TRBJ1-2; 7 positions agree with TRBD1. This CDR3 is built from 14 residues. V trimming: 6 bases; J trimming: 8 bases; junction bases outside the gene matches: 12. This CDR3 is CASRFGGGAPGYTF. CDR3 nucleotides: TGTGCCAGCAGATTCGGAGGGGGCGCGCCCGGCTACACCTTC.

In DNA form, the CDR3 reads TGTGCCAGCAGCCCACCGGGACAGGGGAATGAGCAGTTCTTC. This encodes CASSPPGQGNEQFF. The chain has TRBV28 and TRBJ2-1; 10 bases agree with TRBD1. J was trimmed by 7 bases and V by 6 bases; bases with no gene match: 6. This CDR3 contains 14 residues. The V gene's germline CDR1 is MDHEN and CDR2 SYDVKM.

The CDR3 spells CASSSGPQVGEQFF. The CDR3 nucleotides read TGTGCCAGCAGCTCGGGACCACAGGTCGGTGAGCAGTTCTTC. This chain uses TRBV11-3 with TRBJ2-1; either TRBD1 or TRBD2 may supply D (5 bases each). With 4 bases removed from V and 9 bases from J, the gap between germline ends came to 16 bases. CDR1 is SGHNT and CDR2 is YENEEA in the germline V gene. The CDR3 is made up of 14 amino acids.

Only a few counts were recorded for this clonotype. The chain recombines TRBV4-2 with TRBJ2-2; perhaps TRBD1 as D (5 bases). CDR3 length: 16 residues. Germline V gene lookup returns CDR1 LGHNA and CDR2 YNFKEQ. Deletions cut 4 bases from V and 0 bases from J, with 12 bases between. The CDR3 sequence: CASSPDIVSNTGELFF. CDR3 nucleotide sequence: TGTGCCAGCAGCCCGGACATAGTCTCGAACACCGGGGAGCTGTTTTTT.

This clonotype was recorded at least ten times. The V gene is TRBV6-2 or TRBV6-3, the J gene TRBJ2-5; 11 bases fit TRBD1. V lost 5 bases, J lost 4 bases, and 6 bases stayed unmatched. From germline, CDR1 is MNHEY and CDR2 SVGEGT. This CDR3 contains 15 residues. The CDR3 coding sequence is TGTGCCAGCAGTGCCGGACAGGGGGCCCGAGAGACCCAGTACTTC. This codes for CASSAGQGARETQYF.